The 20 T cell receptor beta chains presented below share a single source sample, sequenced in a study of blood T cell repertoires in COVID-19. Measured with immunoSEQ multiplex PCR; TCRdb has only the in-frame clones, and not every one. The table shows approximately 21,000 clones, with 79% occurring only once. Sequencing was done on a sample of peripheral blood. The origin of the receptors is a man older than 75 with acute or convalescent COVID-19.

This clone was picked up one time. The CDR3 is CATSRGRGTEAFF. As DNA, the CDR3 is TGTGCCACCAGCAGAGGTAGGGGCACTGAAGCTTTCTTT. The rearrangement links TRBV15 to TRBJ1-1; a weak D match, TRBD1 (5 bases). Trimming removed 1 base from V and 4 bases from J, with 7 bases in between. Germline assignment: CDR1 LNHNV and CDR2 YYDKDF (reference sequence). CDR3 length equals 13 residues. The variable domain in full, completed from reference TRBV15 and TRBJ1-1, reads DAMVIQNPRYQVTQFGKPVTLSCSQTLNHNVMYWYQQKSSQAPKLLFHYYDKDFNNEADTPDNFQSRRPNTSFCFLDIRSPGLGDTAMYLCATSRGRGTEAFFGQGTRLTVV.

This chain uses TRBV18 with TRBJ1-3; D remains ambiguous. The CDR3 consists of 14 residues. CDR1 and CDR2 (germline): KGHSH, LQKENI. The V and J ends lost 3 bases and 8 bases respectively, with 14 bases between them. CDR3 loop: CASSPVADSDTIYF. In DNA form, the CDR3 reads TGTGCCAGCTCACCTGTGGCAGACTCCGACACCATATATTTT.

The chain recombines TRBV7-2 with TRBJ2-2; tentatively, D is TRBD1 (5 bases). The V gene lost 7 bases and the J gene lost 1 base, with 10 bases spanning the gap. The CDR3 is made up of 14 amino acids. Looked up from germline, CDR1 is SGHTA and CDR2 is FQGNSA. CDR3: CASIRRENTGELFF. CDR3 in DNA: TGTGCCAGCATTCGCAGGGAGAACACCGGGGAGCTGTTTTTT.

The chain combines TRBV19 with TRBJ2-1; weak D call: TRBD2 (6 bases). This CDR3 has 11 amino acids. Germline-derived CDR1 and CDR2 are LNHDA and SQIVND (reference sequence). V dropped 8 bases and J dropped 12 bases, with 14 bases sitting between them. The CDR3 DNA is TGTGCCAGTGGAAGAGCGGGTCTGCAGTTCTTC. It yields the protein CASGRAGLQFF.

CDR3 sequence reads: CASSLANSGNTIYF. Here the CDR3 DNA reads TGTGCCAGCAGCTTAGCTAACTCTGGAAACACCATATATTTT. V usage is TRBV7-8 and J usage is TRBJ1-3; no firm D call. V was trimmed by 0 bases and J by 0 bases, leaving 3 bases between them. The CDR3 is 14 residues long. Germline CDR1 and CDR2: SGHVS and FQNEAQ.

The chain carries TRBV5-1 and TRBJ1-2; 9 bases match TRBD1. CDR1 and CDR2 (germline): SGHRS, YFSETQ. There are 15 residues in the CDR3. Unmatched junction bases numbered 6, after V lost 4 bases and J lost 2 bases. CDR3 nucleotides: TGCGCCAGCAGCCTACACAGGGGGCCCAACTATGGCTACACCTTC. Translation: CASSLHRGPNYGYTF.

V and J are TRBV2 and TRBJ1-1; D may be TRBD1 (5 bases). Germline CDR1 SNHLY, CDR2 FYNNEI. This CDR3 has 18 residues. Trimming left V 7 bases short and J 4 bases short, with 28 bases between. This CDR3 is CASTTTRKGNLVGTEAFF. The CDR3 DNA reads TGTGCCAGCACCACAACTCGGAAGGGGAATTTAGTTGGCACTGAAGCTTTCTTT.

This clone was found once. V is TRBV20-1 and J is TRBJ2-7; possibly TRBD1 for D (6 bases). Trimming stripped 3 bases from V and 3 bases from J, with 15 bases between. CDR3 length: 14 amino acids. Germline-derived CDR1 and CDR2 are DFQATT and SNEGSKA (reference sequence). DNA of the CDR3: TGCAGTGCTAGTCCCGGGACACCAAACTACGAGCAGTACTTC. Residues: CSASPGTPNYEQYF.

This clone showed up just once. V gene TRBV18 combines with J gene TRBJ1-6, with a possible D match to TRBD1 (5 bases). Per the germline V gene, CDR1 is KGHSH and CDR2 is LQKENI. This CDR3 has 15 amino acids. V was clipped by 3 bases and J by 5 bases, with 11 bases between them. CDR3 DNA: TGTGCCAGCTCACCTTACGACAGTAATAATTCACCCCTCCACTTT. This sequence encodes CASSPYDSNNSPLHF.

The CDR3 region is CASSQEGQGGQPQHF. CDR3 DNA: TGTGCCAGCAGCCAAGAGGGGCAGGGAGGTCAGCCCCAGCATTTT. The chain links TRBV4-2 to TRBJ1-5; TRBD1 is a possible D gene (5 bases). The germline CDR1 and CDR2 sequences are LGHNA and YNFKEQ. CDR3 length equals 15 residues. V lost 0 bases to trimming and J lost 6 bases, with 12 bases between them.

The chain uses TRBV5-1 and TRBJ2-7; 12 positions agree with TRBD2. This CDR3 contains 16 residues. Germline V gene lookup returns CDR1 SGHRS and CDR2 YFSETQ. Unmatched junction bases numbered 5, after V lost 0 bases and J lost 4 bases. The CDR3 DNA sequence: TGCGCCAGCAGCTTGGTTACTAGCGGGAGGAGGTACGAGCAGTACTTC. It codes for CASSLVTSGRRYEQYF.

By proportion, this clone is medium-sized. This rearrangement joins TRBV4-1 to TRBJ1-1; the D gene is possibly TRBD1 (5 bases). The CDR3 is 14 amino acids. Germline-derived CDR1 and CDR2 are MGHRA and YSYEKL. V lost 0 bases to trimming and J lost 10 bases, with 15 bases between them. CDR3 loop: CASSQDLNRGGAFF. CDR3 coding DNA: TGCGCCAGCAGCCAAGACCTCAACCGGGGGGGAGCTTTCTTT.

The J gene is TRBJ2-5, the V gene TRBV7-9, with 9 bases aligning to TRBD1. The CDR3 length is 16 residues. V trimming: 5 bases; J trimming: 4 bases; junction bases outside the gene matches: 11. Germline V lookup: CDR1 SEHNR, CDR2 FQNEAQ (reference sequence). For the CDR3, the DNA is TGTGCCAGCAGCGTAACACAGGGGGCCAATAGAGAGACCCAGTACTTC. Its translation: CASSVTQGANRETQYF.

V and J are TRBV5-1 and TRBJ2-7; D is perhaps TRBD1 (6 bases). The CDR3 has 15 residues. Germline V CDR1 and CDR2: SGHRS, YFSETQ. Trimming cost V 0 bases and J 2 bases, with 12 bases left between them. Here the CDR3 reads CASSLGDRNTYEQYF. CDR3 nucleotides: TGCGCCAGCAGCTTGGGTGACAGGAATACCTACGAGCAGTACTTC.

CDR3 residues: CASSFTTGATNTEAFF. The CDR3 bases are TGCGCCAGCAGCTTTACGACAGGGGCGACGAACACTGAAGCTTTCTTT. The genes are TRBV5-1 and TRBJ1-1; 8 bases are shared with TRBD1. After removal of 2 bases from V and 1 base from J, the junction contained 7 bases not matched to a gene. Looked up from germline, CDR1 is SGHRS and CDR2 is YFSETQ. There are 16 residues in the CDR3.

CDR3 nucleotide sequence: TGTGCCAGCAGTTTACCTAGCGGGAGCGCAGATACGCAGTATTTT. It translates to CASSLPSGSADTQYF. The chain joins TRBV27 to TRBJ2-3, with 10 nucleotides matching TRBD2. This CDR3 has 15 residues. Trimming removed 2 bases from V and 4 bases from J; junction bases left unmatched: 3. From germline, CDR1 is MNHEY and CDR2 SMNVEV (reference sequence).

The chain employs TRBV6-5 and TRBJ2-3; 10 nucleotides align to TRBD2. Germline CDR1 is MNHEY and CDR2 is SVGAGI. CDR3 size: 14 residues. The V gene end was trimmed by 2 bases and the J gene end by 6 bases; junction bases not matched to a gene: 2. CDR3 protein: CASSYQLAGDTQYF. The CDR3 DNA sequence: TGTGCCAGCAGTTACCAACTAGCGGGGGATACGCAGTATTTT.

The chain recombines TRBV5-4 with TRBJ2-5; 14 bases line up with TRBD2. CDR1 and CDR2 from the germline V gene are SGHNT and YYREEE (reference sequence). Trimming took 4 bases from V and 5 from J; bases not matched to a gene: 7. This CDR3 region has 16 residues. CDR3 in DNA: TGTGCCAGCAGCCCCGGGACTAGCGGGAGACACGAGACCCAGTACTTC. It translates to CASSPGTSGRHETQYF. The whole variable domain, remainder taken from reference TRBV5-4 and TRBJ2-5, is ETGVTQSPTHLIKTRGQQVTLRCSSQSGHNTVSWYQQALGQGPQFIFQYYREEENGRGNFPPRFSGLQFPNYSSELNVNALELDDSALYLCASSPGTSGRHETQYFGPGTRLLVL.

This clone was seen only a few times. The chain is built from TRBV19 and TRBJ1-5, with 7 bases lining up with TRBD1. J was trimmed by 2 bases and V by 5 bases; bases with no gene match: 12. The CDR3 spans 17 residues. Germline V gene sequence: CDR1 LNHDA, CDR2 SQIVND (reference sequence). This CDR3 is CASSPGRGGYGNQPQHF. The CDR3 DNA sequence: TGTGCCAGTAGTCCAGGTCGAGGGGGCTATGGCAATCAGCCCCAGCATTTT.

This chain joins TRBV24-1 and TRBJ1-2, with TRBD1 matching 7 bases. Germline V CDR1 and CDR2: KGHDR, SFDVKD. This CDR3 is 15 amino acids long. Trimming at V came to 2 bases and at J to 4 bases, leaving 6 bases not matched to a gene. This chain's CDR3 is CATSDSDRDSYGYTF. The CDR3, as DNA: TGTGCCACCAGTGATTCTGACAGGGATAGCTATGGCTACACCTTC.